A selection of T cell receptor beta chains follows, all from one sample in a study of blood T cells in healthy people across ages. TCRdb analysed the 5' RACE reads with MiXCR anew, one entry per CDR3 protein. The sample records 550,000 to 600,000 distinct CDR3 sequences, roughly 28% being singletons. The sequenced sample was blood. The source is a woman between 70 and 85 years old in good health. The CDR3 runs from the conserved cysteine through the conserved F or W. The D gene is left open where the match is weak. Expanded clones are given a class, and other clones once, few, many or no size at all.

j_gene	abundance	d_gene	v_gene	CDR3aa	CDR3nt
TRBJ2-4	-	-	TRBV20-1	CSATSGGQSKNIQYF	TGCAGTGCCACGTCGGGGGGACAGTCAAAAAACATTCAGTACTTC
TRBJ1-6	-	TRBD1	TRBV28	CASSPIAGGNSPLHF	TGTGCCAGCAGTCCGATTGCAGGGGGGAATTCACCCCTCCACTTT
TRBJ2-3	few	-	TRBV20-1	CSAMGRVITDTQYF	TGCAGTGCTATGGGCAGAGTTATCACAGATACGCAGTATTTT
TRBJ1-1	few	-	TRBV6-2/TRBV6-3	CASSYSEGGQAFF	TGTGCCAGCAGTTACAGTGAGGGAGGACAAGCTTTCTTT
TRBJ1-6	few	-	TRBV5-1	CASSLTNNSPLHF	TGCGCCAGCAGCTTGACGAATAATTCACCCCTCCACTTT
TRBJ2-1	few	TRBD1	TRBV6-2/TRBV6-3	CASNPPIGGSEQFF	TGTGCCAGCAACCCCCCCATAGGGGGCAGTGAGCAGTTCTTC
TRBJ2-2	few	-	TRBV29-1	CSVGPQGRSNTGELFF	TGCAGCGTTGGGCCTCAGGGGAGATCGAACACCGGGGAGCTGTTTTTT
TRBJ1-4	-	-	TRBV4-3	CASSQVGGVNEKLFF	TGCGCCAGCAGCCAAGTAGGAGGGGTTAATGAAAAACTGTTTTTT
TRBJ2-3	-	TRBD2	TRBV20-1	CSATGLAASTDTQYF	TGCAGTGCTACTGGACTAGCAGCTAGCACAGATACGCAGTATTTT
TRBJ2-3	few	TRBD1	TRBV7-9	CAVSGTGLPDTQYF	TGTGCCGTTTCCGGGACAGGGCTTCCAGATACGCAGTATTTT
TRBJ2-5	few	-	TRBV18	CASSPDQGQETQYF	TGTGCCAGCTCACCAGACCAGGGGCAAGAGACCCAGTACTTC
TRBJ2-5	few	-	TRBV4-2	CASSQWRQETQYF	TGTGCCAGCAGCCAATGGCGTCAAGAGACCCAGTACTTC
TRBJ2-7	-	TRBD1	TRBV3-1	CASSRQPGQGGYEQYF	TGTGCCAGCAGCCGACAACCGGGACAGGGGGGATACGAGCAGTACTTC
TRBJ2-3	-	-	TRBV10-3	CAISEQKQSTDTQYF	TGTGCCATCAGTGAGCAGAAACAGAGCACAGATACGCAGTATTTT
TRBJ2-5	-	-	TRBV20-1	CSARRAVVKETQYF	TGCAGTGCTAGACGAGCGGTGGTTAAAGAGACCCAGTACTTC
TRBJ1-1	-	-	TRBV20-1	CSARRVLERAEAFF	TGCAGTGCTAGGCGGGTGCTAGAGCGGGCGGAAGCTTTCTTT
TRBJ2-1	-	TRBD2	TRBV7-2	CASTTLGLAENEQFF	TGTGCCAGCACCACCCTGGGACTAGCGGAGAATGAGCAGTTCTTC
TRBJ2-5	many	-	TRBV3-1	CASSPIGETQYF	TGTGCCAGCAGCCCCATTGGGGAGACCCAGTACTTC
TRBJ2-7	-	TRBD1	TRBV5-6	CASSQGAGSKEQYF	TGTGCCAGCAGCCAGGGGGCGGGTAGTAAAGAGCAGTACTTC
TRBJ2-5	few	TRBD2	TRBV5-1	CASSSLTSGGEETQYF	TGCGCCAGCAGCTCGCTGACTAGCGGGGGGGAAGAGACCCAGTACTTC
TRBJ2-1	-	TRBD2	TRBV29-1	CSILTLAGGQDEQFF	TGCAGCATTCTTACCTTAGCGGGGGGGCAAGATGAGCAGTTCTTC
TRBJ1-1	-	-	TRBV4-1	CASSQESRGSEAFF	TGCGCCAGCAGCCAAGAGAGCAGGGGCAGCGAAGCTTTCTTT
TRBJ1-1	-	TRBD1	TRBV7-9	CASSLQGVNTEAFF	TGTGCCAGCAGCTTACAGGGGGTGAACACTGAAGCTTTCTTT